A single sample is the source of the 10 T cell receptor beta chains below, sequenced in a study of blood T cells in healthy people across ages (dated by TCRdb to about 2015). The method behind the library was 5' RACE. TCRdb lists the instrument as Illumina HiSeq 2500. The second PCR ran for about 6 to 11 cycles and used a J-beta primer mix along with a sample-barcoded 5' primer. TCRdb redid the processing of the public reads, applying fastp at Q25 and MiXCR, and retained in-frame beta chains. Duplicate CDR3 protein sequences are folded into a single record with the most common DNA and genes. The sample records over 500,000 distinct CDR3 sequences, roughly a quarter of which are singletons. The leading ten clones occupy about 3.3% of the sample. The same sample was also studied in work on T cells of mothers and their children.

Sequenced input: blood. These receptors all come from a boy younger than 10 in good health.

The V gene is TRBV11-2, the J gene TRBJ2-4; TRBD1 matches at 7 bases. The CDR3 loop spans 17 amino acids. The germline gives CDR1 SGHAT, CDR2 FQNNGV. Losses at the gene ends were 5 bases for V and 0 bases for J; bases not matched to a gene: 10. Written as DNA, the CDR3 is TGTGCCAGCAGCATCACCCGGGACAGCCTAGCCAAAAACATTCAGTACTTC. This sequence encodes CASSITRDSLAKNIQYF.

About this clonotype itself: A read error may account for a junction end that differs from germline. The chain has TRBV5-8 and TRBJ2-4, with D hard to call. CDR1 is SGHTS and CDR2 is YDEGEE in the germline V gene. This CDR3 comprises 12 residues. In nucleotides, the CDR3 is TGTGCCGGCAGCTTGGCCGGAAACATTCAGTACTTC. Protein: CAGSLAGNIQYF.

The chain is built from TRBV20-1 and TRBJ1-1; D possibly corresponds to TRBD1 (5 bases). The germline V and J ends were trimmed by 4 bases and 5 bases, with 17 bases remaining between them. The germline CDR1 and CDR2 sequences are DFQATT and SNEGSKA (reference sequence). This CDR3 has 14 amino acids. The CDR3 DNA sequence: TGCAGTGCTAACGTCCGAGGGGAGAGGACTGAAGCTTTCTTT. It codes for CSANVRGERTEAFF.

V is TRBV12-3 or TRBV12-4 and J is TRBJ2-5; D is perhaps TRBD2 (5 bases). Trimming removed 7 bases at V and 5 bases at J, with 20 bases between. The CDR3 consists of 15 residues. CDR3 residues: CASTRLPGFAETQYF. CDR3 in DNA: TGTGCCAGCACCCGCCTCCCGGGGTTCGCGGAGACCCAGTACTTC.

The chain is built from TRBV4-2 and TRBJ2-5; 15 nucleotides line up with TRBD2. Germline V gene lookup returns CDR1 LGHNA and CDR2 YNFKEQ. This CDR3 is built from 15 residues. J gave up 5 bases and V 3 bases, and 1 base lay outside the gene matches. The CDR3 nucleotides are TGTGCCAGCAGCCAGGGGACTAGCGGGGGGGAGACCCAGTACTTC. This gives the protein CASSQGTSGGETQYF.

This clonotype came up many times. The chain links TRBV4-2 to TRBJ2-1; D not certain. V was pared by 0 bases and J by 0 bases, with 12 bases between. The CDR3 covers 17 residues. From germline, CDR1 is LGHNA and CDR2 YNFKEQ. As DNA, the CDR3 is TGTGCCAGCAGCCAAGATCCACTGCCGAGCTCCTACAATGAGCAGTTCTTC. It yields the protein CASSQDPLPSSYNEQFF.

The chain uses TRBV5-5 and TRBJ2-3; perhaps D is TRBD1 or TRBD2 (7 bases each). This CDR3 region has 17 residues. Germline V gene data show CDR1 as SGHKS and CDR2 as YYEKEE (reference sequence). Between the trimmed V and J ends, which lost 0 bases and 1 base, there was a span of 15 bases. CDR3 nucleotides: TGTGCCAGCAGCTTGGACATTTCAGGGGGGGGCACAGATACGCAGTATTTT. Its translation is CASSLDISGGGTDTQYF.

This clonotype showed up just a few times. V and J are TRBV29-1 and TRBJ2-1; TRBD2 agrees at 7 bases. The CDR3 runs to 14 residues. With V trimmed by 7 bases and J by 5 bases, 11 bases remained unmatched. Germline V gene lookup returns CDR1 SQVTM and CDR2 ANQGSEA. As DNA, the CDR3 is TGCAGCGCTTGCGGGCGGCGGGAGAACAATGAGCAGTTCTTC. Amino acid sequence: CSACGRRENNEQFF.

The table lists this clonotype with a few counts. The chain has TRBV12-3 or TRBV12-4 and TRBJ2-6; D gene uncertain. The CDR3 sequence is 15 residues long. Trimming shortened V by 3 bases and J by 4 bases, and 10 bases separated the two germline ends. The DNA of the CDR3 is TGTGCCAGCAGTTTCCCCCTGCCAGGGGCCAACGTCCTGACTTTC. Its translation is CASSFPLPGANVLTF.

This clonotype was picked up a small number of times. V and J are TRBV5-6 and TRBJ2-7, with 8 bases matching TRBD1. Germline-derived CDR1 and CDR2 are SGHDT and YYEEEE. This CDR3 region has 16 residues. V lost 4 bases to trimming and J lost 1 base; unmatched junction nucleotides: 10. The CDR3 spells CASSPAVGQVSYEQYF. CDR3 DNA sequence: TGTGCCAGCAGCCCAGCCGTGGGACAGGTGTCCTACGAGCAGTACTTC.